This T cell receptor beta chain was retrieved from a study of T cell clonality in common variable immunodeficiency. Germline lookup yields CDR1 DFQATT and CDR2 SNEGSKA (reference sequence). Trimming shortened V by 3 bases and J by 5 bases, and 7 bases separated the two germline ends. The CDR3 covers 11 residues. This table comes from immunoSEQ multiplex PCR, and its TCRdb copy is limited to in-frame clones, with some not included. The sample offers roughly 58,000 clones and no singletons, the top ten holding about 0.8%. This clone appeared many times. The DNA ends 3 residues before the CDR3 does, and the rest of the CDR3 is filled in from the germline J gene.

Sequences were obtained from peripheral blood mononuclear cells. This rearrangement joins TRBV20-1 to TRBJ2-5; D might be TRBD2 (6 bases). This TCR came from a person aged 18 to 70 in good health. Partial CDR3 DNA: TGCAGTGCTAGGGAGGGGGAGACC. It is translated as CSAREGET. The entire CDR3 is CSAREGETQYF.